Sequencing of this T cell receptor beta chain was carried out in a study of blood T cell repertoires in COVID-19. The V end lost 0 bases, the J end lost 6 bases, and 6 bases lay between the germline ends. Germline V gives CDR1 SGHTA, CDR2 FQGNSA. The CDR3 contains 13 residues. Clones were read by immunoSEQ multiplex PCR, and TCRdb kept only the in-frame ones, dropping some. The table records some 200,000 clones, more than 65% of them present only once. The source is a woman aged 40 to 49 who had recovered from COVID-19. The V and J genes are TRBV7-2 and TRBJ1-5; D remains ambiguous. Material for sequencing was peripheral blood. The CDR3 DNA reads as TGTGCCAGCAGCTTAGCTCAGTTTCAGCCCCAGCATTTT. It is translated as CASSLAQFQPQHF.